This TCR beta chain was identified during a study of brain metastases from non-small cell lung cancer. Points from the study as a whole: In 50% to 80% of brain metastases, T-cell clones were expanded compared with matched primary tumors. Fewer infiltrating T cells were found in brain metastases than primaries.

In its sample, this clone is large (0.1 to 1%). Its antigen is unknown. This CDR3 is 13 amino acids long. Germline CDR1 is LGHNA and CDR2 is YNFKEQ. Trimming pared 0 bases from V and 5 bases from J, leaving 6 bases between. TCRdb's copy holds only in-frame clones and misses some; the assay was immunoSEQ multiplex PCR. This table has thousands of clones, approximately 80% appearing once. The receptor's source is a donor at least 40 years old with non-small cell lung cancer. Sequencing was performed on tissue from a brain metastasis. V is TRBV4-2 and J is TRBJ2-3; D gene ambiguous. The CDR3 bases are TGTGCCAGCAGCCAAGATCAAGGAGATACGCAGTATTTT. Protein: CASSQDQGDTQYF.